A single sample gave rise to the 25 T cell receptor beta chains below, sequenced in a study of blood T cell repertoires in COVID-19. Only in-frame clones appear in the TCRdb table, and some are missing; sequencing was by immunoSEQ multiplex PCR. The sample has 100,000 to 150,000 clones; around 80% are singletons. Sample: peripheral blood. These receptors were obtained from a woman aged 50 to 60 with acute or convalescent COVID-19.

With regard to this clone: Other DNA sequences in this specimen translate into the identical CDR3. The chain combines TRBV30 with TRBJ1-5, with TRBD1 as a possible D gene (6 bases). Deletions cut 0 bases from V and 4 bases from J, with 7 bases between. This CDR3 is built from 13 residues. In germline, CDR1 is GTSNPN, CDR2 SVGIG (reference sequence). In nucleotides, the CDR3 is TGTGCCTGGAGTGTACAGGGAAATCAGCCCCAGCATTTT. Residues: CAWSVQGNQPQHF.

The rearrangement joins TRBV4-1 to TRBJ2-7; 7 bases agree with TRBD1. Trimming at V came to 5 bases and at J to 6 bases, leaving 13 bases not matched to a gene. Germline-derived CDR1 and CDR2 are MGHRA and YSYEKL. The CDR3 runs 15 residues. CDR3 bases: TGCGCCAGCAGCGGCGAGCAAGGACAGGTCATCGAGCAGTACTTC. Translation: CASSGEQGQVIEQYF.

CDR3 in DNA: TGCGCCAGCAGCTTGGGGGCTAGCGGGAACACCGGGGAGCTGTTTTTT. Translating gives CASSLGASGNTGELFF. The chain couples TRBV5-1 to TRBJ2-2; 7 bases are shared with TRBD2. Trimming took 0 bases from V and 1 from J; bases not matched to a gene: 3. This CDR3 comprises 16 residues. CDR1 is SGHRS and CDR2 is YFSETQ in the germline V gene. The whole variable domain, remainder taken from reference TRBV5-1 and TRBJ2-2, is KAGVTQTPRYLIKTRGQQVTLSCSPISGHRSVSWYQQTPGQGLQFLFEYFSETQRNKGNFPGRFSGRQFSNSRSEMNVSTLELGDSALYLCASSLGASGNTGELFFGEGSRLTVL.

The V call is TRBV28, the J call TRBJ1-4, with 7 bases aligning to TRBD1. Germline V gives CDR1 MDHEN, CDR2 SYDVKM. V lost 4 bases, J lost 8 bases, and 4 bases stayed unmatched. The CDR3 is made up of 13 amino acids. This CDR3 reads CASSSDRREKLFF. CDR3 in DNA: TGTGCCAGCAGTTCGGACAGGCGGGAAAAACTGTTTTTT.

This rearrangement joins TRBV25-1 to TRBJ2-2; TRBD1 is a possible D gene (5 bases). Between the trimmed V and J ends, which lost 5 bases and 4 bases, there was a span of 14 bases. Germline CDR1 and CDR2: MGHDK and SYGVNS. The CDR3 is 15 amino acids. The CDR3: CASSTDQGPTGELFF. In DNA, the CDR3 is TGTGCCAGCAGTACAGATCAGGGTCCCACCGGGGAGCTGTTTTTT.

This clone was detected a few times. The genes are TRBV14 and TRBJ2-1; the match to TRBD1 covers 9 bases. The germline V gene has CDR1 SGHDN and CDR2 FVKESK. This CDR3 has 15 amino acids. V shed 2 bases, J shed 3 bases, and the junction held 2 bases outside the gene matches. The CDR3 bases are TGTGCCAGCAGCCAAACGACAGGGGGCTACAATGAGCAGTTCTTC. Protein product: CASSQTTGGYNEQFF.

The chain joins TRBV27 to TRBJ2-2; a possible D gene is TRBD2 (5 bases). The CDR3 totals 14 residues. Germline loops: CDR1 MNHEY, CDR2 SMNVEV (reference sequence). Trimming cost V 7 bases and J 6 bases, with 15 bases left between them. The DNA of the CDR3 is TGTGCCAGCAACACGATTTCGGGGTCCGGGGAGCTGTTTTTT. It is translated as CASNTISGSGELFF.

The J gene is TRBJ1-1, the V gene TRBV15; D remains ambiguous. This CDR3 comprises 14 residues. Per the germline V gene, CDR1 is LNHNV and CDR2 is YYDKDF (reference sequence). V shed 5 bases and J shed 1 base, with 11 bases lying between them. The CDR3 loop is CATSAPRGNTEAFF. The DNA of the CDR3 is TGTGCCACCAGCGCCCCGCGGGGGAACACTGAAGCTTTCTTT.

This chain uses TRBV19 with TRBJ2-5; D is possibly TRBD2 (5 bases). CDR3 length equals 12 residues. Germline CDR1 LNHDA, CDR2 SQIVND (reference sequence). Between the trimmed V and J ends, which lost 9 bases and 7 bases, there was a span of 15 bases. CDR3 protein: CASAIGGGTQYF. The CDR3 nucleotides are TGTGCCAGCGCCATAGGAGGCGGGACCCAGTACTTC.

The chain is built from TRBV6-5 and TRBJ2-1; D might be TRBD1 (5 bases). From germline, CDR1 is MNHEY and CDR2 SVGAGI. The CDR3 contains 15 residues. The V gene lost 6 bases and the J gene lost 0 bases, with 12 bases spanning the gap. CDR3 in amino acids: CASRGLASSYNEQFF. The CDR3 bases are TGTGCCAGCAGGGGGCTGGCAAGCTCCTACAATGAGCAGTTCTTC.

The CDR3 protein is CISGRPTGELFF. In DNA form, the CDR3 reads TGTATTAGCGGGAGACCCACCGGGGAGCTGTTTTTT. V gene TRBV5-3 combines with J gene TRBJ2-2; TRBD2 agrees at 9 bases. TRBV5-3 is placed among ORFs of uncertain function. There are 12 residues in the CDR3.

This clone came up once. CDR3 residues: CASSPRDPAAADTQYF. The DNA of the CDR3 is TGTGCCAGCAGTCCCCGGGATCCTGCTGCGGCAGATACGCAGTATTTT. V usage is TRBV28 and J usage is TRBJ2-3; TRBD2 is a possible D gene (5 bases). CDR1 and CDR2 (germline): MDHEN, SYDVKM. The CDR3 is made up of 16 amino acids. V gave up 5 bases and J gave up 4 bases, with 19 bases separating them.

V is TRBV2 and J is TRBJ1-5, with 8 positions matching TRBD1. V dropped 9 bases and J dropped 2; count of bases not matched to a gene: 9. There are 15 residues in the CDR3. CDR1 SNHLY and CDR2 FYNNEI come from the germline V gene. This chain's CDR3 is CASGQGATGNQPQHF. The CDR3 DNA reads TGTGCCAGTGGCCAGGGGGCTACTGGCAATCAGCCCCAGCATTTT.

As to this clone: Germline and junction disagree at one end, which may indicate a read error. V and J are TRBV7-7 and TRBJ2-2; D is unresolved. Germline CDR1 SSHAT, CDR2 FNYEAQ (reference sequence). There are 15 residues in the CDR3. The CDR3 protein is CASSPQDSYTGELFF. CDR3 nucleotides: TGTGCTAGCAGCCCCCAAGATAGCTACACCGGGGAGCTGTTTTTT.

A few counts support this clone. The chain carries TRBV5-1 and TRBJ1-2; perhaps TRBD1 as D (6 bases). V shed 4 bases and J shed 8 bases, with 18 bases lying between them. The CDR3 is made up of 14 amino acids. Germline-derived CDR1 and CDR2 are SGHRS and YFSETQ. The CDR3 loop reads CASSQGTIRSGYTF. In nucleotides, the CDR3 is TGCGCCAGCAGCCAGGGGACTATCCGGAGCGGCTACACCTTC.

The chain combines TRBV3-1 (or the pseudogene TRBV3-2) with TRBJ1-2; TRBD1 is a possible D gene (6 bases). Trimming took off 4 bases at V and 3 bases at J, with 15 bases between the two ends. The CDR3 spans 15 residues. Germline values: CDR1 LGHDT, CDR2 YNNKEL (reference sequence). In DNA, the CDR3 is TGTGCCAGCAGCCGGACAGAGGTACCGGACTATGGCTACACCTTC. Amino acids: CASSRTEVPDYGYTF.

The chain has TRBV27 and TRBJ1-6; D gene uncertain. The V gene lost 3 bases and the J gene lost 0 bases, with 12 bases spanning the gap. The germline V gene encodes CDR1 MNHEY and CDR2 SMNVEV (reference sequence). The CDR3 covers 17 residues. CDR3 in amino acids: CASSFKPGSSYNSPLHF. The DNA for the CDR3 is TGTGCCAGCAGTTTTAAACCTGGGAGCTCCTATAATTCACCCCTCCACTTT.

The chain is built from TRBV18 and TRBJ2-7; 7 nucleotides line up with TRBD2. This CDR3 is 14 amino acids long. Germline V gene sequence: CDR1 KGHSH, CDR2 LQKENI. V gave up 6 bases and J gave up 0 bases; unmatched junction bases: 5. In DNA, the CDR3 is TGTGCCAGCTCCCTAGCGGAACCCTCCTACGAGCAGTACTTC. Protein sequence: CASSLAEPSYEQYF.

The CDR3 sequence is CASSPLLGNTEAFF. CDR3 nucleotide sequence: TGTGCCAGCTCACCACTTTTGGGCAACACTGAAGCTTTCTTT. This chain links TRBV18 with TRBJ1-1; D unresolved. The CDR3 is 14 residues long. The V gene lost 1 base and the J gene lost 2 bases, with 8 bases spanning the gap. Germline V CDR1 and CDR2: KGHSH, LQKENI.

The gene calls are TRBV11-1 and TRBJ1-1; 8 bases align to TRBD1. The ends lost 4 bases at V and 5 bases at J; junction bases unmatched: 9. Germline CDR1 SGHAT, CDR2 FQDESV (reference sequence). This CDR3 is built from 15 residues. The CDR3 DNA reads as TGTGCCAGCAGCTCTGGACAGGGAAAGGGAACTGAAGCTTTCTTT. Amino acid sequence: CASSSGQGKGTEAFF.

The genes are TRBV20-1 and TRBJ2-1, with D possibly TRBD2 on 5 matching bases. Germline V gene sequence: CDR1 DFQATT, CDR2 SNEGSKA (reference sequence). This CDR3 is built from 11 residues. Trimming stripped 0 bases from V and 12 bases from J, with 9 bases between. The CDR3 here is CSARDAGVQFF. The CDR3 region has the DNA TGCAGTGCTAGAGATGCGGGTGTGCAGTTCTTC.

The chain is built from TRBV15 and TRBJ2-6, with 10 bases identical to TRBD1. The J segment lost 4 bases and the V segment lost 3 bases, leaving 12 bases of the junction unmatched. The germline CDR1 and CDR2 sequences are LNHNV and YYDKDF (reference sequence). The CDR3 totals 19 residues. The CDR3 is CATSSNRDRGISGANVLTF. The DNA for the CDR3 is TGTGCCACCAGCAGTAACCGGGACAGGGGAATCTCCGGGGCCAACGTCCTGACTTTC.

In its sample, this clone was seen once. The genes are TRBV11-3 and TRBJ2-2, with D perhaps TRBD2 (5 bases). CDR1 and CDR2 from the germline V gene are SGHNT and YENEEA. CDR3 length: 15 residues. Trimming removed 5 bases at V and 5 bases at J, with 15 bases between. CDR3 coding DNA: TGTGCCAGCAGCCCTGCGGCAGCGGTTACCGGGGAGCTGTTTTTT. Protein sequence: CASSPAAAVTGELFF.

A note on this clone: Distinct nucleotide sequences in the sample also encode this CDR3. V is TRBV2 and J is TRBJ1-1, with unresolved D. The CDR3 length is 14 residues. Germline CDR1 and CDR2: SNHLY and FYNNEI. V was shortened by 4 bases and J by 0 bases, with 9 bases between the two germline ends. The DNA of the CDR3 is TGTGCCAGCAGTGTGAGAGACATGAACACTGAAGCTTTCTTT. Amino acids: CASSVRDMNTEAFF.

CDR3 coding DNA: TGTGCCAGCAGTTTACTCGCAGCGGAGGGGACCTATGGCTACACCTTC. This codes for CASSLLAAEGTYGYTF. The chain has TRBV27 and TRBJ1-2; perhaps TRBD1 as D (5 bases). Germline V CDR1 and CDR2: MNHEY, SMNVEV (reference sequence). The V end lost 2 bases, the J end lost 4 bases, and 17 bases lay between the germline ends. The CDR3 is 16 amino acids.